Described below is a single T cell receptor (beta chain) sequence and its context. This sample was included in a study of blood T cell repertoires in COVID-19. Study background: Sites in the United States, Italy and Spain provided acute and convalescent COVID-19 samples. Nucleic acid was either cDNA or gDNA, and it came from T cells, B-cell-depleted T cells, or PBMCs.

The CDR3 has 16 residues. CDR1 is SQVTM and CDR2 is ANQGSEA in the germline V gene. V lost 6 bases, J lost 0 bases, and 10 bases stayed unmatched. Authors' methods: Using reference gene primer amplification, nucleated cell counts were estimated. The assay was immunoSEQ multiplex PCR, and TCRdb's table has in-frame clones only and misses some. V and J calls and clone size are given by that table; D and trimming were obtained from the DNA. The sample has around 140,000 clones, 85% to 90% seen once. This chain links TRBV29-1 with TRBJ1-4, with 7 bases lining up with TRBD1. This sequence was found in a woman aged 60-75 years with acute or convalescent COVID-19. Sequenced input: peripheral blood. CDR3 in DNA: TGCAGCGTCCGGACAGGATCATCCGCAACTAATGAAAAACTGTTTTTT. Encoded protein: CSVRTGSSATNEKLFF.